The 32 T cell receptor beta chains below come from one sample, sequenced in a study of human T cells and chemical hapten exposure. MiXCR, applied by TCRdb to the RACE reads, yields one record per CDR3 protein. The table records 100,000 to 150,000 distinct CDR3 sequences, approximately 15% of them present only once. Indicated time point: pre-sensitization, week 0. Treatment in this sample: therapeutic diphenylcyclopropenone sensitization with weekly scalp DPC. The specimen was whole blood, collected in connection with sensitization to the hapten diphenylcyclopropenone (DPC). The receptors here all came from a woman younger than 35 with alopecia areata. Some clones in this sample may be carry-over from other donors' samples.

The rearrangement uses TRBV7-9 and TRBJ1-1; D perhaps matches TRBD1 (5 bases). There are 14 residues in the CDR3. The V and J ends lost 4 bases and 5 bases respectively, with 14 bases between them. From germline, CDR1 is SEHNR and CDR2 FQNEAQ (reference sequence). Here the CDR3 DNA reads TGTGCCAGCAGCTCCTCGATGGGGGAGACTGAAGCTTTCTTT. Its protein is CASSSSMGETEAFF.

The chain uses TRBV7-2 and TRBJ1-2, with D tentatively TRBD1 (6 bases). CDR1 is SGHTA, CDR2 FQGNSA, per germline. This CDR3 has 14 amino acids. Trimming stripped 2 bases from V and 3 bases from J, with 10 bases between. CDR3 sequence: CASSLQGSHYGYTF. The CDR3 region has the DNA TGTGCCAGCAGCTTACAGGGGTCCCACTATGGCTACACCTTC.

The chain has TRBV7-8 and TRBJ1-2, with D perhaps TRBD1 (6 bases). The CDR3 has 16 amino acids. Trimming pared 5 bases from V and 2 bases from J, leaving 18 bases between. Germline V gives CDR1 SGHVS, CDR2 FQNEAQ. CDR3 bases: TGTGCCAGCAGCCCCCTTGAGGGGGTTTGGAACTATGGCTACACCTTC. Its translation: CASSPLEGVWNYGYTF.

The chain recombines TRBV10-3 with TRBJ2-5; 7 nucleotides align to TRBD1. This CDR3 has 13 amino acids. The V gene end was trimmed by 5 bases and the J gene end by 5 bases; junction bases not matched to a gene: 5. CDR1 ENHRY and CDR2 SYGVKD come from the germline V gene. Here the CDR3 DNA reads TGTGCCATCAGTTACAGGGGCGGCGAGACCCAGTACTTC. Protein: CAISYRGGETQYF.

V and J are TRBV18 and TRBJ2-2; D unresolved. The CDR3 consists of 17 residues. Germline loops: CDR1 KGHSH, CDR2 LQKENI. V was shortened by 0 bases and J by 5 bases, with 16 bases between the two germline ends. The CDR3 is CASSPPDRGFGTGELFF. The CDR3 region has the DNA TGTGCCAGCTCACCACCGGATCGTGGTTTTGGGACCGGGGAGCTGTTTTTT.

This clonotype was counted ten times or more. This rearrangement joins TRBV7-2 to TRBJ1-5; the D is unclear. Germline V CDR1 and CDR2: SGHTA, FQGNSA. The germline V and J ends were trimmed by 5 bases and 4 bases, with 9 bases remaining between them. The CDR3 is made up of 13 amino acids. CDR3 sequence: CASSQRGNQPQHF. DNA of the CDR3: TGTGCCAGCAGCCAACGGGGAAATCAGCCCCAGCATTTT.

This sequence joins TRBV4-3 and TRBJ1-1; D perhaps matches TRBD1 (5 bases). V was cut by 0 bases and J by 1 base, with 15 bases left in between. The CDR3 covers 17 residues. From germline, CDR1 is LGHNA and CDR2 YSLEER. CDR3: CASSQDPTGPPNTEAFF. The CDR3 nucleotides read TGCGCCAGCAGCCAAGATCCCACGGGACCTCCGAACACTGAAGCTTTCTTT.

This clonotype has at least ten counts. V gene TRBV6-1 combines with J gene TRBJ1-2, with D unclear. Germline values: CDR1 MNHNS, CDR2 SASEGT. The germline V and J ends were trimmed by 0 bases and 1 base, with 9 bases remaining between them. The CDR3 covers 15 residues. The CDR3 DNA reads TGTGCCAGCAGTGAAGCGGGCAGATATAACTATGGCTACACCTTC. Its translation: CASSEAGRYNYGYTF.

The gene calls are TRBV14 and TRBJ1-6; TRBD1 agrees at 8 bases. CDR1 and CDR2 (germline): SGHDN, FVKESK. The ends lost 1 base at V and 10 bases at J; junction bases unmatched: 6. The CDR3 length is 15 residues. The CDR3 nucleotides are TGTGCCAGCAGCCAAGGGACAGGGCTCCGGTCACCCCTCCACTTT. It yields the protein CASSQGTGLRSPLHF.

This clonotype was seen many times. V gene TRBV6-1 combines with J gene TRBJ1-5, with D uncertain. The CDR3 loop spans 18 amino acids. CDR1 is MNHNS and CDR2 is SASEGT in the germline V gene. The ends were cut back, 2 bases at V and 0 bases at J, with 17 bases in the middle. This chain's CDR3 is CASSELGFLGISNQPQHF. The CDR3 bases are TGTGCCAGCAGTGAACTAGGATTTCTGGGGATTAGCAATCAGCCCCAGCATTTT.

This clonotype appeared a few times. The rearrangement uses TRBV29-1 and TRBJ2-3; D may be TRBD2 (5 bases). Trimming took off 4 bases at V and 4 bases at J, with 9 bases between the two ends. The germline gives CDR1 SQVTM, CDR2 ANQGSEA. CDR3 length: 12 residues. The CDR3 DNA sequence: TGCAGCGTTGCATTCGGGGCAGATACGCAGTATTTT. It translates to CSVAFGADTQYF.

This clonotype occurred a few times. The chain is built from TRBV10-2 and TRBJ2-3; D perhaps matches TRBD1 (6 bases). Between the trimmed V and J ends, which lost 6 bases and 3 bases, there was a span of 16 bases. This CDR3 is built from 15 residues. Germline CDR1 and CDR2: WSHSY and SAAADI. The chain's CDR3 is CASRSTGTRTDTQYF. CDR3 nucleotide sequence: TGCGCCAGCAGATCTACCGGGACACGGACAGATACGCAGTATTTT.

V usage is TRBV18 and J usage is TRBJ1-2, with 8 bases lining up with TRBD1. V was clipped by 2 bases and J by 2 bases; unmatched bases: 4. The CDR3 spans 15 residues. Germline loops: CDR1 KGHSH, CDR2 LQKENI. The CDR3 protein is CASSPFDRGNYGYTF. For the CDR3, the DNA is TGTGCCAGCTCACCATTTGACAGGGGAAACTATGGCTACACCTTC.

The chain carries TRBV7-9 and TRBJ1-2; no clear D. Between the trimmed V and J ends, which lost 1 base and 4 bases, there was a span of 10 bases. CDR1 is SEHNR and CDR2 is FQNEAQ in the germline V gene (reference sequence). This CDR3 comprises 14 residues. CDR3 sequence reads: CASSLGPLVYGYTF. CDR3 in DNA: TGTGCCAGCAGCTTAGGGCCGCTCGTCTATGGCTACACCTTC. The full variable domain, completed using reference TRBV7-9 and TRBJ1-2, is DTGVSQNPRHKITKRGQNVTFRCDPISEHNRLYWYRQTLGQGPEFLTYFQNEAQLEKSRLLSDRFSAERPKGSFSTLEIQRTEQGDSAMYLCASSLGPLVYGYTFGSGTRLTVV.

The DNA for the CDR3 is TGTGCCAGCAGCCCGGAGGACAGGGGGCTTCGTGGCTACACCTTC. This translates into CASSPEDRGLRGYTF. The chain uses TRBV28 and TRBJ1-2, with 11 nucleotides matching TRBD1. This CDR3 spans 15 amino acids. V shed 6 bases, J shed 7 bases, and the junction held 10 bases outside the gene matches. Germline V gene sequence: CDR1 MDHEN, CDR2 SYDVKM.

The chain combines TRBV7-9 with TRBJ1-3; no definite D call. Germline V gives CDR1 SEHNR, CDR2 FQNEAQ (reference sequence). V dropped 2 bases and J dropped 0 bases, with 5 bases sitting between them. This CDR3 has 14 residues. The CDR3 loop reads CASSLPGSGNTIYF. CDR3 DNA: TGTGCCAGCAGCTTACCAGGCTCTGGAAACACCATATATTTT.

J is TRBJ2-1 and V is TRBV19, with D possibly being TRBD2 (6 bases). The CDR3 has 16 amino acids. In germline, CDR1 is LNHDA, CDR2 SQIVND (reference sequence). The V end lost 1 base, the J end lost 8 bases, and 18 bases lay between the germline ends. Written as DNA, the CDR3 is TGTGCCAGTAGTATAGCCACTAGCCTAAGGTGGGATGAGCAGTTCTTC. This encodes CASSIATSLRWDEQFF.

A few counts support this clonotype. The V and J genes are TRBV2 and TRBJ2-3; 8 bases are shared with TRBD1. The CDR3 covers 14 residues. Germline assignment: CDR1 SNHLY and CDR2 FYNNEI. V lost 6 bases, J lost 0 bases, and 2 bases stayed unmatched. The DNA for the CDR3 is TGTGCCAGCAGCCGGACAGGGAGCACAGATACGCAGTATTTT. Amino acids: CASSRTGSTDTQYF. Filled out from reference TRBV2 and TRBJ2-3, the complete variable domain reads EPEVTQTPSHQVTQMGQEVILRCVPISNHLYFYWYRQILGQKVEFLVSFYNNEISEKSEIFDDQFSVERPDGSNFTLKIRSTKLEDSAMYFCASSRTGSTDTQYFGPGTRLTVL.

The chain links TRBV24-1 to TRBJ2-5; 9 bases are a match to TRBD2. The CDR3 sequence is 15 residues long. The trim removed 4 bases at V and 3 bases at J, leaving 5 bases unmatched. Germline V gene data show CDR1 as KGHDR and CDR2 as SFDVKD. CDR3 loop: CATSEFSGGKETQYF. CDR3 sequence (DNA): TGTGCCACCAGTGAATTTAGCGGGGGTAAAGAGACCCAGTACTTC.

This clonotype was observed at least ten times. Germline is not matched at one junction end, which may reflect a read error. V is TRBV2 and J is TRBJ1-2; maybe TRBD1 (5 bases). Germline CDR1 reads SNHLY; CDR2 reads FYNNEI. CDR3 length: 13 residues. Here the CDR3 reads CASSDRENYGYTF. The CDR3, as DNA: TGTGCCAGCAGTGACAGGGAAAACTACGGCTACACCTTC. Together with reference TRBV2 and TRBJ1-2, the CDR3 gives the full variable domain: EPEVTQTPSHQVTQMGQEVILRCVPISNHLYFYWYRQILGQKVEFLVSFYNNEISEKSEIFDDQFSVERPDGSNFTLKIRSTKLEDSAMYFCASSDRENYGYTFGSGTRLTVV.

The chain recombines TRBV7-9 with TRBJ2-7; 8 nucleotides agree with TRBD2. V lost 5 bases and J lost 5; bases outside the gene matches: 11. CDR3 length: 15 amino acids. Germline CDR1 SEHNR, CDR2 FQNEAQ (reference sequence). The CDR3: CASSLTGRGRDEQYF. The CDR3 region has the DNA TGTGCCAGCAGCCTTACCGGGAGGGGCCGCGACGAGCAGTACTTC.

This chain connects TRBV6-6 to TRBJ1-5; no firm D call. Trimming cost V 4 bases and J 2 bases, with 9 bases left between them. CDR1 and CDR2 (germline): MNHNY, SVGAGI (reference sequence). The CDR3 is 14 residues long. The CDR3 coding sequence is TGTGCCAGCAGTTTAGACTGGGGCAATCAGCCCCAGCATTTT. This codes for CASSLDWGNQPQHF.

This clonotype was found many times. V and J are TRBV7-2 and TRBJ1-1, with a weak D call TRBD1 (6 bases). Germline V gene data show CDR1 as SGHTA and CDR2 as FQGNSA. Trimming took 3 bases from V and 0 from J, leaving 20 bases between them. There are 18 residues in the CDR3. In DNA form, the CDR3 reads TGTGCCAGCAGCTTTTCCCGTCGGGGGACATTCATGAACACTGAAGCTTTCTTT. It translates to CASSFSRRGTFMNTEAFF.

This clonotype came up many times. The V call is TRBV5-5, the J call TRBJ2-7, with 11 bases identical to TRBD2. The CDR3 is 13 residues long. The germline V gene encodes CDR1 SGHKS and CDR2 YYEKEE (reference sequence). V was pared by 4 bases and J by 7 bases, with 4 bases of the junction left unmatched. The CDR3 is CASSLGLAAEQYF. In DNA form, the CDR3 reads TGTGCCAGCAGCCTGGGACTAGCGGCAGAGCAGTACTTC.

The chain is built from TRBV18 and TRBJ2-3, with no clear D. The CDR3 totals 13 residues. V lost 6 bases and J 6 bases, leaving 13 bases between the germline ends. Germline-derived CDR1 and CDR2 are KGHSH and LQKENI. The CDR3 spells CASSPEWSDTQYF. Here the CDR3 DNA reads TGTGCCAGCTCCCCCGAGTGGTCCGATACGCAGTATTTT.

The chain is built from TRBV20-1 and TRBJ1-2; D not resolved. Germline CDR1 reads DFQATT; CDR2 reads SNEGSKA (reference sequence). The CDR3 has 11 amino acids. V shed 2 bases and J shed 8 bases, with 9 bases lying between them. The CDR3 region has the DNA TGCAGTGCTAGATTGGCTAGGGGCTACACCTTC. Translation: CSARLARGYTF.

The chain uses TRBV4-3 and TRBJ2-6, with 12 bases lining up with TRBD1. The junction had 4 bases not matched to a gene; V was cut back by 2 bases and J by 2 bases. This CDR3 has 18 residues. CDR1 LGHNA and CDR2 YSLEER come from the germline V gene. For the CDR3, the DNA is TGCGCCAGCAGCCAATGGGGACAGGGGGCGGCTGGGGCCAACGTCCTGACTTTC. It codes for CASSQWGQGAAGANVLTF.

This clonotype occurred many times. The chain is built from TRBV28 and TRBJ1-5; TRBD1 might be the D (5 bases). This CDR3 is 15 amino acids long. The ends were cut back, 4 bases at V and 10 bases at J, with 20 bases in the middle. Germline CDR1 and CDR2: MDHEN and SYDVKM. The CDR3 is CASSSGGTGYDPQHF. The CDR3 bases are TGTGCCAGCAGTTCCGGGGGGACCGGTTATGATCCCCAGCATTTT.

This clonotype was observed a handful of times. This is likely an artifact of a read error, given a far larger clone one base away. The chain couples TRBV2 to TRBJ2-7; D is unresolved. Germline V gene lookup returns CDR1 SNHLY and CDR2 FYNNEI. The CDR3 extends over 11 amino acids. The V end lost 3 bases, the J end lost 2 bases, and 2 bases lay between the germline ends. This chain's CDR3 is CASSDAYEQYF. The CDR3 DNA follows: TGTGCCAGCAGTGACGCCTACGAGCAGTACTTC.

The sample holds many counts of this clonotype. V is TRBV2 and J is TRBJ2-1, with D perhaps given as TRBD1 or TRBD2 (6 bases each). Germline V gene data show CDR1 as SNHLY and CDR2 as FYNNEI. V shed 5 bases and J shed 2 bases, with 22 bases lying between them. The CDR3 has 18 residues. The CDR3 DNA follows: TGTGCCAGCAGTACCGGTCTAGCGTACGGGGGCACCTACAATGAGCAGTTCTTC. Its protein product is CASSTGLAYGGTYNEQFF.

This clonotype has a handful of counts. The chain has TRBV5-1 and TRBJ1-1; 12 nucleotides match TRBD1. The junction had 4 bases not matched to a gene; V was cut back by 7 bases and J by 3 bases. Looked up from germline, CDR1 is SGHRS and CDR2 is YFSETQ. CDR3 size: 14 residues. In DNA, the CDR3 is TGCGCCAGCGGGACAGGGGGCGCGGACACTGAAGCTTTCTTT. Translation: CASGTGGADTEAFF.

In this sample, this clonotype turned up a few times. The chain uses TRBV6-1 and TRBJ2-1; maybe TRBD1 (5 bases). The V and J ends lost 8 bases and 4 bases respectively, with 15 bases between them. CDR3 length: 14 amino acids. Germline CDR1 MNHNS, CDR2 SASEGT. The CDR3 loop is CASFPRQGYNEQFF. The CDR3 bases are TGTGCCAGCTTTCCCCGGCAGGGTTACAATGAGCAGTTCTTC.